Sequencing of this T cell receptor beta chain was carried out in a study of shared clonotypes between healthy human individuals. Sorted-subset replicate PCR reactions were performed with 150 to 200 ng DNA, corresponding to tens of thousands of T cell genomes. Libraries were prepared by immunoSEQ multiplex PCR; TCRdb keeps only in-frame clonotypes and omits some of them. In the table there are hundreds of thousands of clones, about 96% of which are singletons. Memory CD4+ cells were the fraction left after CD45RA+ naive selection. The trim removed 2 bases at V and 3 bases at J, leaving 6 bases unmatched. Germline CDR1 and CDR2: SGHRS and YFSETQ. This CDR3 comprises 15 residues.

This TCR was recovered from a woman aged 30 to 39 in good health. J is TRBJ2-7 and V is TRBV5-1; the match to TRBD1 covers 9 bases. What was sequenced was naive CD4+ T cells sorted from blood. The sample's subset: CD45RA+ positively selected. CDR3 nucleotides: TGCGCCAGCAGCTTCCCGGACAGGGGCAACTACGAGCAGTACTTC. It specifies CASSFPDRGNYEQYF. Full variable domain (remainder filled in from reference TRBV5-1 and TRBJ2-7): KAGVTQTPRYLIKTRGQQVTLSCSPISGHRSVSWYQQTPGQGLQFLFEYFSETQRNKGNFPGRFSGRQFSNSRSEMNVSTLELGDSALYLCASSFPDRGNYEQYFGPGTRLTVT.